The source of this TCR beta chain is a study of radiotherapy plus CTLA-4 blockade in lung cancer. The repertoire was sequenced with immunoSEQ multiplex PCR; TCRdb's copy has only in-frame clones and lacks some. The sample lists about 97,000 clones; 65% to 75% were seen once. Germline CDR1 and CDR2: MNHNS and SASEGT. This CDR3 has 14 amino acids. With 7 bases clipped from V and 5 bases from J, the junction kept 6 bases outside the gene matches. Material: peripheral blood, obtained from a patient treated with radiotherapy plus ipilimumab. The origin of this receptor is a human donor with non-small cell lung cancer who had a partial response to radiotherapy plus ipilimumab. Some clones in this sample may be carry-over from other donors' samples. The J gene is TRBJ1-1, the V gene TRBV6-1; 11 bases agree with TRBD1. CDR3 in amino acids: CASTLDRGPTEAFF. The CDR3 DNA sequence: TGTGCCAGCACCTTGGACAGGGGGCCAACTGAAGCTTTCTTT.